The 27 T cell receptor beta chains given below trace back to one sample, sequenced in a study of cytomegalovirus exposure and HLA in healthy donors. The PCR had 60 Vbeta and 13 Jbeta primers. This table comes from immunoSEQ multiplex PCR, and its TCRdb copy is limited to in-frame clones, with some not included. The sample includes some 48,000 clones. Sequencing was done on a sample of PBMCs. These receptors all stem from a woman between 35 and 50 years old in good health and CMV-seronegative.

The J gene is TRBJ2-7, the V gene TRBV28, with no clear D. Germline V CDR1 and CDR2: MDHEN, SYDVKM. V lost 3 bases to trimming and J lost 2 bases, with 11 bases between them. This CDR3 is built from 14 residues. CDR3 nucleotides: TGTGCCAGCAGTTTTCCCAGTACCACCTACGAGCAGTACTTC. Protein product: CASSFPSTTYEQYF.

This chain connects TRBV6-1 to TRBJ2-7, with TRBD2 as a possible D gene (6 bases). The ends were cut back, 8 bases at V and 5 bases at J, with 16 bases in the middle. The V gene's germline CDR1 is MNHNS and CDR2 SASEGT. This CDR3 has 13 residues. CDR3 coding DNA: TGTGCCAGCGGGGGGTGGAGGGTTCACGAGCAGTACTTC. Its translation is CASGGWRVHEQYF.

The genes are TRBV28 and TRBJ1-3; D may be TRBD1 (5 bases). The CDR3 has 15 residues. From germline, CDR1 is MDHEN and CDR2 SYDVKM. Between the trimmed V and J ends, which lost 5 bases and 4 bases, there was a span of 15 bases. The CDR3 loop reads CASSPRGAGGNTIYF. For the CDR3, the DNA is TGTGCCAGCAGTCCCCGAGGGGCGGGAGGAAACACCATATATTTT.

This chain joins TRBV7-2 and TRBJ2-3; D gene unclear. The V end was cut by 2 bases, the J end by 0 bases, with 9 bases between. This CDR3 comprises 15 residues. Looked up from germline, CDR1 is SGHTA and CDR2 is FQGNSA. The CDR3 DNA sequence: TGTGCCAGCAGCTTAATACGCCAGAGCACAGATACGCAGTATTTT. As protein: CASSLIRQSTDTQYF. The variable domain in full, completed from reference TRBV7-2 and TRBJ2-3, reads GAGVSQSPSNKVTEKGKDVELRCDPISGHTALYWYRQSLGQGLEFLIYFQGNSAPDKSGLPSDRFSAERTGGSVSTLTIQRTQQEDSAVYLCASSLIRQSTDTQYFGPGTRLTVL.

The genes are TRBV2 and TRBJ2-7, with no clear D. The ends were cut back, 5 bases at V and 1 base at J, with 3 bases in the middle. Germline-derived CDR1 and CDR2 are SNHLY and FYNNEI. The CDR3 spans 11 residues. The CDR3 DNA reads as TGTGCCAGCAGTCAGTCCTACGAGCAGTACTTC. As protein: CASSQSYEQYF. Full variable domain (rest looked up from reference TRBV2 and TRBJ2-7): EPEVTQTPSHQVTQMGQEVILRCVPISNHLYFYWYRQILGQKVEFLVSFYNNEISEKSEIFDDQFSVERPDGSNFTLKIRSTKLEDSAMYFCASSQSYEQYFGPGTRLTVT.

V usage is TRBV6-1 and J usage is TRBJ1-1; D is undetermined. From germline, CDR1 is MNHNS and CDR2 SASEGT. The ends were cut back, 7 bases at V and 5 bases at J, with 8 bases in the middle. The length of the CDR3 is 11 residues. DNA for the CDR3: TGTGCCAGCACCCTAAATACTGAAGCTTTCTTT. Encoded protein: CASTLNTEAFF.

The V and J genes are TRBV28 and TRBJ1-2, with unresolved D. CDR1 and CDR2 (germline): MDHEN, SYDVKM. This CDR3 spans 14 amino acids. Trimming took 2 bases from V and 6 from J, leaving 13 bases between them. The DNA of the CDR3 is TGTGCCAGCAGTTTACTCCCCCGGGTCCATGGCTACACCTTC. Translating gives CASSLLPRVHGYTF.

This chain joins TRBV9 and TRBJ1-6; 7 positions agree with TRBD1. The CDR3 has 15 residues. The V gene's germline CDR1 is SGDLS and CDR2 YYNGEE. V lost 4 bases, J lost 7 bases, and 8 bases stayed unmatched. CDR3 amino acids: CASSPRQGPNSPLHF. The CDR3 DNA sequence: TGTGCCAGCAGCCCCCGACAGGGTCCCAATTCACCCCTCCACTTT.

The CDR3 loop reads CASRETGEAFF. CDR3 nucleotides: TGTGCCAGCAGGGAAACAGGTGAAGCTTTCTTT. The chain is built from TRBV2 and TRBJ1-1; a possible D gene is TRBD1 (5 bases). V lost 6 bases and J lost 7, with 9 bases in between. CDR1 and CDR2 from the germline V gene are SNHLY and FYNNEI. This CDR3 is built from 11 residues.

The genes are TRBV13 and TRBJ2-7; TRBD1 matches at 7 bases. The CDR3 consists of 15 residues. V lost 10 bases to trimming and J lost 3 bases; unmatched junction nucleotides: 15. Germline V gene lookup returns CDR1 PRHDT and CDR2 FYEKMQ (reference sequence). The CDR3 nucleotides read TGTGCCACCTTCCGGGTAGGGGGCACTAGCTACGAGCAGTACTTC. Protein sequence: CATFRVGGTSYEQYF.

The genes are TRBV5-5 and TRBJ1-6, with a weak D call TRBD1 (6 bases). The germline CDR1 and CDR2 sequences are SGHKS and YYEKEE (reference sequence). Trimming took 1 base from V and 8 from J, leaving 13 bases between them. This CDR3 is 15 amino acids long. The DNA of the CDR3 is TGTGCCAGCAGCTTGCAGGGGAGTAACCATTCACCCCTCCACTTT. Protein product: CASSLQGSNHSPLHF.

The chain recombines TRBV6-6 with TRBJ2-7; no firm D call. Germline lookup yields CDR1 MNHNY and CDR2 SVGAGI (reference sequence). Trimming pared 6 bases from V and 4 bases from J, leaving 7 bases between. CDR3 length: 11 amino acids. CDR3 region: CASRLRYEQYF. DNA of the CDR3: TGTGCCAGCAGATTGCGGTACGAGCAGTACTTC.

The chain combines TRBV4-2 with TRBJ2-1, with D possibly being TRBD2 (6 bases). Germline CDR1 LGHNA, CDR2 YNFKEQ. The V end was cut by 0 bases, the J end by 0 bases, with 12 bases between. The CDR3 is made up of 17 amino acids. The CDR3 coding sequence is TGTGCCAGCAGCCAAGAATGGAGGGCGAGCTCCTACAATGAGCAGTTCTTC. Translation: CASSQEWRASSYNEQFF.

V and J are TRBV18 and TRBJ2-7; TRBD2 is a possible D gene (6 bases). This CDR3 is 14 amino acids long. Trimming cost V 2 bases and J 7 bases, with 15 bases left between them. Germline CDR1 reads KGHSH; CDR2 reads LQKENI. The CDR3 region is CASSPGDSSLEQYF. The DNA for the CDR3 is TGTGCCAGCTCACCAGGGGACTCTTCCCTAGAGCAGTACTTC.

The chain employs TRBV5-1 and TRBJ2-2; 8 bases line up with TRBD1. Germline V gene data show CDR1 as SGHRS and CDR2 as YFSETQ. CDR3 length equals 16 residues. Losses at the gene ends were 2 bases for V and 1 base for J; bases not matched to a gene: 4. DNA for the CDR3: TGCGCCAGCAGCTTTGGAGGGACAGGGAACACCGGGGAGCTGTTTTTT. It yields the protein CASSFGGTGNTGELFF.

V gene TRBV9 combines with J gene TRBJ2-4, with TRBD2 identical over 11 bases. The CDR3 runs to 18 residues. J gave up 0 bases and V 0 bases, and 5 bases lay outside the gene matches. Germline V lookup: CDR1 SGDLS, CDR2 YYNGEE. This CDR3 reads CASSVDPSGGLAKNIQYF. CDR3 in DNA: TGTGCCAGCAGCGTAGATCCTAGCGGGGGGCTAGCCAAAAACATTCAGTACTTC.

The gene calls are TRBV14 and TRBJ2-3, with 7 bases aligning to TRBD2. The germline CDR1 and CDR2 sequences are SGHDN and FVKESK. CDR3 length: 17 residues. V was clipped by 1 base and J by 3 bases; unmatched bases: 10. CDR3 loop: CASSQARLADITDTQYF. In DNA form, the CDR3 reads TGTGCCAGCAGCCAAGCGCGGCTAGCGGACATTACAGATACGCAGTATTTT.

This chain uses TRBV5-6 with TRBJ2-7; D may be TRBD1 (6 bases). There are 15 residues in the CDR3. V gave up 4 bases and J gave up 6 bases, with 20 bases separating them. Germline V lookup: CDR1 SGHDT, CDR2 YYEEEE. The CDR3 loop is CASSPDYREASEQYF. DNA of the CDR3: TGTGCCAGCAGCCCTGACTACAGGGAAGCGTCCGAGCAGTACTTC.

This chain links TRBV5-6 with TRBJ1-1, with D maybe TRBD1 (5 bases). CDR1 is SGHDT and CDR2 is YYEEEE in the germline V gene. The CDR3 covers 14 residues. V lost 0 bases, J lost 1 base, and 7 bases lay in between. CDR3 sequence reads: CASSLGQRNTEAFF. In DNA form, the CDR3 reads TGTGCCAGCAGCTTGGGACAGAGGAACACTGAAGCTTTCTTT.

J is TRBJ2-7 and V is TRBV5-1, with D possibly being TRBD1 (6 bases). The V end was cut by 1 base, the J end by 0 bases, with 8 bases between. CDR3 length equals 14 residues. CDR1 is SGHRS and CDR2 is YFSETQ in the germline V gene. The CDR3 bases are TGCGCCAGCAGCTTGACAGGGAGCTCCTACGAGCAGTACTTC. Its translation is CASSLTGSSYEQYF. Together with reference TRBV5-1 and TRBJ2-7, the CDR3 gives the full variable domain: KAGVTQTPRYLIKTRGQQVTLSCSPISGHRSVSWYQQTPGQGLQFLFEYFSETQRNKGNFPGRFSGRQFSNSRSEMNVSTLELGDSALYLCASSLTGSSYEQYFGPGTRLTVT.

The chain combines TRBV19 with TRBJ1-2, with TRBD1 as a possible D gene (5 bases). Per germline, CDR1 LNHDA and CDR2 SQIVND (reference sequence). Deletions cut 4 bases from V and 3 bases from J, with 12 bases between. The CDR3 runs to 14 residues. CDR3: CASSSPGLHYGYTF. CDR3 coding DNA: TGTGCCAGTAGTAGTCCGGGACTGCACTATGGCTACACCTTC.

The chain uses TRBV6-6 and TRBJ1-4, with 7 bases that match TRBD1. CDR1 MNHNY and CDR2 SVGAGI come from the germline V gene (reference sequence). Trimming cost V 5 bases and J 8 bases; bases outside gene matches: 8. The CDR3 is made up of 14 amino acids. CDR3 amino acids: CASSPGGSGEKLFF. The CDR3 bases are TGTGCCAGCAGTCCAGGGGGAAGTGGGGAAAAACTGTTTTTT.

V usage is TRBV28 and J usage is TRBJ1-1; TRBD1 might be the D (5 bases). Germline CDR1 and CDR2: MDHEN and SYDVKM. V lost 8 bases to trimming and J lost 0 bases, with 16 bases between them. This CDR3 has 15 residues. This chain's CDR3 is CASGGADFMNTEAFF. The CDR3 DNA reads TGTGCCAGCGGAGGGGCCGACTTTATGAACACTGAAGCTTTCTTT.

The J gene is TRBJ2-7, the V gene TRBV13, with 12 bases fitting TRBD1. Per the germline V gene, CDR1 is PRHDT and CDR2 is FYEKMQ (reference sequence). Trimming removed 3 bases from V and 6 bases from J; junction bases left unmatched: 3. The CDR3 consists of 14 residues. CDR3 nucleotide sequence: TGTGCCAGCAGCTTCCCGGGACAGGGGGCCGAGCAGTACTTC. It codes for CASSFPGQGAEQYF.

The V and J genes are TRBV28 and TRBJ1-2, with 9 bases aligning to TRBD1. Germline trimming cut 5 bases from V and 3 bases from J; bases unmatched to any gene: 7. The CDR3 is 15 residues long. Per the germline V gene, CDR1 is MDHEN and CDR2 is SYDVKM. As DNA, the CDR3 is TGTGCCAGCAGTCCGGGGACAGGGCCCGACTATGGCTACACCTTC. Translating gives CASSPGTGPDYGYTF.

The chain is built from TRBV7-2 and TRBJ2-7; maybe TRBD1 (6 bases). Germline V CDR1 and CDR2: SGHTA, FQGNSA. V lost 4 bases and J 5 bases, leaving 12 bases between the germline ends. CDR3 length equals 13 residues. The CDR3: CASSSTGGDEQYF. The CDR3 DNA sequence: TGTGCCAGCAGCTCGACAGGTGGTGACGAGCAGTACTTC.

V is TRBV5-1 and J is TRBJ2-6, with D perhaps TRBD2 (6 bases). The CDR3 consists of 16 residues. Germline V CDR1 and CDR2: SGHRS, YFSETQ. V gave up 0 bases and J gave up 3 bases, with 10 bases separating them. CDR3 sequence reads: CASSLATGDGANVLTF. Written as DNA, the CDR3 is TGCGCCAGCAGCTTGGCTACGGGGGATGGGGCCAACGTCCTGACTTTC.